In this sample, the clone carrying this T cell receptor beta chain turned up many times. Its cognate antigen is unknown. In the same sample, other DNA sequences code for this CDR3. With V trimmed by 5 bases and J by 7 bases, 8 bases remained unmatched. The germline gives CDR1 SGHTA, CDR2 FQGNSA. This CDR3 spans 15 amino acids. This specimen belongs to a study of shared clonotypes between healthy human individuals. Study results and caveats: Naive subsets typically showed greater estimated richness than memory subsets. How much donors shared clonotypes was expected to be affected by sequencing depth. Sharing across a handful of donors was seen in around 5.1% of naive CD4 clonotypes.

Sorted subsets were amplified in replicate PCRs using 200 ng DNA, some 31,000 T cell genomes. Some clones are missing from TCRdb's copy, which holds only in-frame ones; the method was immunoSEQ multiplex PCR. The data show some 690,000 clones, 90% seen once. Sequenced: memory CD8+ T cells from PBMCs. Regarding subset: CD45RO+ cells pooled with CCR7-negative TemRA cells. The receptor was isolated from a man between 18 and 29 years old in good health. Some clones in this sample may be carry-over from other donors' samples. This sequence joins TRBV7-2 and TRBJ1-2; TRBD1 matches 12 bases. The CDR3 DNA is TGTGCCAGCAGCCCAGGTGGGACAGGGGGCGTTGGCTACACCTTC. This translates into CASSPGGTGGVGYTF.